This T cell receptor beta chain was sequenced during a study of hypomethylating agent response in myelodysplastic syndrome. General observations from the study: Healthy controls were not age-matched to MDS patients, possibly affecting comparisons.

Two replicates of roughly 200 ng each gave 400 ng DNA per sample, survey resolution. TCRdb keeps only in-frame clones here, not all; method: immunoSEQ multiplex PCR. The profile shows 1,500 to 2,000 clones, approximately 83% of them singletons. In the case of this clone: Antigen specificity is unknown.

Here the sequenced sample was bone marrow, taken before or after starting hypomethylating agent treatment for myelodysplastic syndrome (not recorded which). This sequence was found in a human donor with myelodysplastic syndrome.

Written as DNA, the CDR3 is TGTGCCAGCTCACCAGAAACAGTTTTTAATCAGCCCCAGCATTTT. This codes for CASSPETVFNQPQHF. The chain links TRBV18 to TRBJ1-5; D not resolved. Germline assignment: CDR1 KGHSH and CDR2 LQKENI. Trimming pared 2 bases from V and 4 bases from J, leaving 12 bases between. The CDR3 is 15 residues long.